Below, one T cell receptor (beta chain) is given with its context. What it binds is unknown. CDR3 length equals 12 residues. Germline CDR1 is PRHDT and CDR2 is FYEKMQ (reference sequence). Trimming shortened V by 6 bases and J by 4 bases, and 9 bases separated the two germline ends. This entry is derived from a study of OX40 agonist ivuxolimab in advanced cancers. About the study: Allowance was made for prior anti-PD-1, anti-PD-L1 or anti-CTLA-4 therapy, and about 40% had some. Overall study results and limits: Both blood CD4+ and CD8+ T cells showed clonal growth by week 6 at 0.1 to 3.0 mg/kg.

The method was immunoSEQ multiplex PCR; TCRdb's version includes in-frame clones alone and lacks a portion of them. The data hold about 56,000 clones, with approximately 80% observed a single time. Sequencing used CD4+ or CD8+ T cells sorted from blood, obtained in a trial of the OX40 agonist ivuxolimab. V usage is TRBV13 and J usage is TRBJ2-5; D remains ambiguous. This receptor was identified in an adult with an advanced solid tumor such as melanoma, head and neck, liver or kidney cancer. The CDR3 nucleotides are TGTGCCAGCAGTAGGGCTATAGAGACCCAGTACTTC. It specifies CASSRAIETQYF.